The 24 T cell receptor beta chains in this list originate from one sample, sequenced in a study of blood T cell repertoires in COVID-19. The protocol was immunoSEQ multiplex PCR, while the TCRdb copy is restricted to in-frame clones and leaves out a portion. The sample consists of a few hundred thousand clones, around 89% of them appearing once. The sample taken for sequencing was PBMCs or T cells enriched from blood (not recorded which). These receptors originate from a young woman who had recovered from COVID-19.

The rearrangement links TRBV30 to TRBJ2-1; D is possibly TRBD2 (7 bases). The germline gives CDR1 GTSNPN, CDR2 SVGIG (reference sequence). V gave up 5 bases and J gave up 8 bases, with 16 bases separating them. The CDR3 spans 13 residues. The CDR3 bases are TGTGCCTGGGTAATAGGGGGAGGGGATGAGCAGTTCTTC. Protein sequence: CAWVIGGGDEQFF.

V is TRBV3-1 (or the pseudogene TRBV3-2) and J is TRBJ1-5, with D hard to call. The CDR3 covers 14 residues. The germline V gene encodes CDR1 LGHDT and CDR2 YNNKEL (reference sequence). Trimming cost V 0 bases and J 5 bases, with 8 bases left between them. CDR3: CASSQDAAHQPQHF. The CDR3 nucleotides read TGTGCCAGCAGCCAAGACGCGGCCCATCAGCCCCAGCATTTT.

The chain is built from TRBV9 and TRBJ1-4, with D maybe TRBD1 (5 bases). The CDR3 extends over 17 amino acids. Germline loops: CDR1 SGDLS, CDR2 YYNGEE. V lost 0 bases and J 3 bases, leaving 15 bases between the germline ends. The CDR3 DNA reads as TGTGCCAGCAGCGTAGATTATTCGGGCAGGGCTAATGAAAAACTGTTTTTT. Translating gives CASSVDYSGRANEKLFF. Drawing the rest from reference TRBV9 and TRBJ1-4, the complete variable domain is DSGVTQTPKHLITATGQRVTLRCSPRSGDLSVYWYQQSLDQGLQFLIQYYNGEERAKGNILERFSAQQFPDLHSELNLSSLELGDSALYFCASSVDYSGRANEKLFFGSGTQLSVL.

This chain connects TRBV29-1 to TRBJ1-2, with D possibly being TRBD1 (5 bases). The CDR3 loop spans 12 amino acids. V lost 1 base and J 4 bases, leaving 7 bases between the germline ends. CDR1 and CDR2 (germline): SQVTM, ANQGSEA. The CDR3 is CSVEGGGYGYTF. The CDR3 nucleotides read TGCAGCGTTGAAGGGGGCGGCTATGGCTACACCTTC.

J is TRBJ2-7 and V is TRBV30, with a weak D call TRBD1 (5 bases). Trimming left V 5 bases short and J 2 bases short, with 10 bases between. Germline CDR1 GTSNPN, CDR2 SVGIG (reference sequence). The CDR3 contains 12 residues. CDR3 loop: CAWGHSTYEQYF. In DNA form, the CDR3 reads TGTGCCTGGGGACATTCTACCTACGAGCAGTACTTC.

The chain employs TRBV4-3 and TRBJ2-1; possible D gene TRBD1, 5 bases. The CDR3 contains 13 residues. CDR1 and CDR2 (germline): LGHNA, YSLEER. V lost 3 bases to trimming and J lost 5 bases, with 8 bases between them. CDR3 loop: CASSHLQDNEQFF. The CDR3 coding sequence is TGCGCCAGCAGCCATTTACAGGACAATGAGCAGTTCTTC.

Turning to this clone: The junction shows a germline mismatch at one end, possibly a read error. The chain employs TRBV7-7 and TRBJ2-2, with TRBD2 matching 10 bases. Germline V CDR1 and CDR2: SSHAT, FNYEAQ (reference sequence). CDR3 length: 14 amino acids. CDR3 in DNA: TGTGCTAGCAGCGAAGCGGGAGGGTTCCGGGAGCTGTTTTTT. Residues: CASSEAGGFRELFF.

V is TRBV10-3 and J is TRBJ2-7; maybe TRBD2 (5 bases). Germline V lookup: CDR1 ENHRY, CDR2 SYGVKD. Trimming stripped 3 bases from V and 3 bases from J, with 12 bases between. The CDR3 consists of 14 residues. The CDR3 DNA follows: TGTGCCATCAGTGATGCGGAGGTCAACTACGAGCAGTACTTC. Protein product: CAISDAEVNYEQYF.

This sequence joins TRBV24-1 and TRBJ2-2, with TRBD1 as a possible D gene (5 bases). This CDR3 is 17 amino acids long. Germline V CDR1 and CDR2: KGHDR, SFDVKD. Trimming removed 3 bases at V and 6 bases at J, with 19 bases between. The CDR3 loop reads CATSDETGRVRSGELFF. The CDR3 coding sequence is TGTGCCACCAGTGATGAGACTGGCAGGGTACGATCCGGGGAGCTGTTTTTT.

The chain combines TRBV10-3 with TRBJ1-1, with 10 bases that match TRBD1. The CDR3 runs 15 residues. The V gene's germline CDR1 is ENHRY and CDR2 SYGVKD. Trimming at V came to 11 bases and at J to 6 bases, leaving 15 bases not matched to a gene. CDR3 coding DNA: TGTGCCTCCAATCCCGGGACAGGGGTTTGGGCTGAAGCTTTCTTT. This gives the protein CASNPGTGVWAEAFF.

The chain couples TRBV7-9 to TRBJ1-1; tentatively, D is TRBD1 (5 bases). V was clipped by 6 bases and J by 4 bases, with 15 bases between them. The CDR3 totals 14 residues. Germline V gives CDR1 SEHNR, CDR2 FQNEAQ (reference sequence). This CDR3 reads CASRGPDRRTEAFF. The CDR3 DNA sequence: TGTGCCAGCAGAGGGCCCGACAGACGCACTGAAGCTTTCTTT.

The rearrangement joins TRBV27 to TRBJ1-2; 9 bases are a match to TRBD1. CDR1 and CDR2 (germline): MNHEY, SMNVEV (reference sequence). The CDR3 spans 13 residues. After removal of 5 bases from V and 8 bases from J, the junction contained 6 bases not matched to a gene. The CDR3: CASSPGQGQGYTF. CDR3 coding DNA: TGTGCCAGCAGTCCCGGACAGGGGCAGGGCTACACCTTC.

This clone was found once. This sequence joins TRBV9 and TRBJ1-3; the D gene is possibly TRBD1 (6 bases). The CDR3 totals 16 residues. CDR1 is SGDLS and CDR2 is YYNGEE in the germline V gene. Trimming cost V 2 bases and J 9 bases, with 21 bases left between them. CDR3 bases: TGTGCCAGCAGCGTCGGGGGGGCTTCTAAAGTGAGCACCATATATTTT. Protein: CASSVGGASKVSTIYF.

The chain is built from TRBV24-1 and TRBJ2-3, with D possibly TRBD1 on 6 matching bases. Germline V gives CDR1 KGHDR, CDR2 SFDVKD. Between the trimmed V and J ends, which lost 4 bases and 1 base, there was a span of 8 bases. The CDR3 has 14 residues. The CDR3 is CATSEPGGTDTQYF. The CDR3 DNA sequence: TGTGCCACCAGTGAGCCAGGGGGCACAGATACGCAGTATTTT.

CDR3 sequence reads: CASSDRDYRGGEQFF. CDR3 DNA: TGTGCCAGCAGCGACCGGGACTACCGCGGCGGGGAGCAGTTCTTC. The V and J genes are TRBV11-3 and TRBJ2-1; TRBD2 matches 7 bases. V was clipped by 5 bases and J by 10 bases; unmatched bases: 14. Per the germline V gene, CDR1 is SGHNT and CDR2 is YENEEA. The CDR3 consists of 15 residues.

The J gene is TRBJ2-5, the V gene TRBV7-8; 10 bases fit TRBD2. V dropped 3 bases and J dropped 3; count of bases not matched to a gene: 1. The CDR3 is made up of 14 amino acids. Germline CDR1 and CDR2: SGHVS and FQNEAQ. CDR3 amino acids: CASSFGLAEETQYF. The CDR3 coding sequence is TGTGCCAGCAGCTTCGGACTAGCGGAAGAGACCCAGTACTTC.

This rearrangement joins TRBV7-9 to TRBJ2-1, with TRBD2 matching over 9 bases. The J segment lost 7 bases and the V segment lost 1 base, leaving 5 bases of the junction unmatched. Germline V gene sequence: CDR1 SEHNR, CDR2 FQNEAQ (reference sequence). This CDR3 comprises 15 residues. The CDR3 sequence is CASSLGSGSYNEQFF. DNA for the CDR3: TGTGCCAGCAGCTTAGGTAGCGGGAGTTATAATGAGCAGTTCTTC.

The chain links TRBV7-2 to TRBJ1-1; TRBD1 might be the D (6 bases). CDR3 length equals 13 residues. Per germline, CDR1 SGHTA and CDR2 FQGNSA. Trimming stripped 4 bases from V and 5 bases from J, with 11 bases between. The CDR3 DNA is TGTGCCAGCAGCTCACAGGGAAGGACTGAAGCTTTCTTT. Protein product: CASSSQGRTEAFF.

The chain combines TRBV6-2 or TRBV6-3 with TRBJ2-5; tentative D call: TRBD1 (8 bases). This CDR3 has 16 residues. Trimming removed 2 bases at V and 5 bases at J, with 18 bases between. Germline V CDR1 and CDR2: MNHEY, SVGEGT. The CDR3 DNA is TGTGCCAGCAGTTACGACGGCTACAGGGGGGGCGAGACCCAGTACTTC. Translated, it gives CASSYDGYRGGETQYF.

V usage is TRBV29-1 and J usage is TRBJ1-1; tentatively, D is TRBD1 (5 bases). The V gene lost 6 bases and the J gene lost 11 bases, with 16 bases spanning the gap. Germline V gene sequence: CDR1 SQVTM, CDR2 ANQGSEA. There are 11 residues in the CDR3. The CDR3 region has the DNA TGCAGCGTGCGGGACTCCCCGAGTGCTTTCTTT. This sequence encodes CSVRDSPSAFF.

This clone appeared once. The chain has TRBV28 and TRBJ2-7, with 8 bases matching TRBD1. Trimming took 5 bases from V and 6 from J; bases not matched to a gene: 9. This CDR3 region has 14 residues. Looked up from germline, CDR1 is MDHEN and CDR2 is SYDVKM. Here the CDR3 DNA reads TGTGCCAGCAGTCAGCACGACAGGGGCGGCGAGCAGTACTTC. It yields the protein CASSQHDRGGEQYF.

This clone occurred once. The chain is built from TRBV28 and TRBJ1-4, with D possibly being TRBD1 (5 bases). V was trimmed by 2 bases and J by 8 bases, leaving 15 bases between them. From germline, CDR1 is MDHEN and CDR2 SYDVKM. This CDR3 has 15 residues. In nucleotides, the CDR3 is TGTGCCAGCAGTTTAATAGGGGCGCCCCGGGAAAAACTGTTTTTT. Protein sequence: CASSLIGAPREKLFF. The variable domain in full, completed from reference TRBV28 and TRBJ1-4, reads DVKVTQSSRYLVKRTGEKVFLECVQDMDHENMFWYRQDPGLGLRLIYFSYDVKMKEKGDIPEGYSVSREKKERFSLILESASTNQTSMYLCASSLIGAPREKLFFGSGTQLSVL.

The rearrangement links TRBV24-1 to TRBJ2-2; 7 bases match TRBD1. CDR3 length: 15 residues. The germline gives CDR1 KGHDR, CDR2 SFDVKD. V dropped 6 bases and J dropped 6; count of bases not matched to a gene: 9. CDR3 loop: CATSRDRAGAGELFF. CDR3 DNA sequence: TGTGCCACCAGTAGAGACAGGGCCGGGGCCGGGGAGCTGTTTTTT.

This sequence joins TRBV30 and TRBJ1-1, with 9 positions matching TRBD1. V shed 3 bases and J 4 bases; nucleotides not matched to a gene: 12. The V gene's germline CDR1 is GTSNPN and CDR2 SVGIG (reference sequence). CDR3 length: 16 amino acids. CDR3 sequence: CAWSPGQGLFRTEAFF. In DNA form, the CDR3 reads TGTGCCTGGAGCCCGGGACAGGGACTTTTTCGCACTGAAGCTTTCTTT.